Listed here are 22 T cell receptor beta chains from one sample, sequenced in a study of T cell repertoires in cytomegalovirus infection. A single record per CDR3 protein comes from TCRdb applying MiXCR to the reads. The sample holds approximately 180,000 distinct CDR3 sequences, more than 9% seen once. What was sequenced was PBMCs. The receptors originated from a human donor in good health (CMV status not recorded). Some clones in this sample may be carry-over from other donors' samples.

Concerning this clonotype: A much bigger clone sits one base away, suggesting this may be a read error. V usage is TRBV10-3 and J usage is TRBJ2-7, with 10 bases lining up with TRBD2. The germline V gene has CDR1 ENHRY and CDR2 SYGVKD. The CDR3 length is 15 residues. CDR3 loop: CAIAAGLAASYVQYF. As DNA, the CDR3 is TGTGCCATCGCCGCCGGACTAGCGGCATCCTACGTGCAGTACTTC.

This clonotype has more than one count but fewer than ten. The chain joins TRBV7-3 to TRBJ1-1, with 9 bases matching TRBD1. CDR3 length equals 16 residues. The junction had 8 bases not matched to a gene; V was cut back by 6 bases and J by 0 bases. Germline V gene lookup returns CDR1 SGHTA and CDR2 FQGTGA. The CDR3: CASRSGTGTMNTEAFF. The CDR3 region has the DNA TGTGCCAGCAGGTCCGGGACAGGGACGATGAACACTGAAGCTTTCTTT. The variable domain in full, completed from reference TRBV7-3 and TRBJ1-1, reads GAGVSQTPSNKVTEKGKYVELRCDPISGHTALYWYRQSLGQGPEFLIYFQGTGAADDSGLPNDRFFAVRPEGSVSTLKIQRTERGDSAVYLCASRSGTGTMNTEAFFGQGTRLTVV.

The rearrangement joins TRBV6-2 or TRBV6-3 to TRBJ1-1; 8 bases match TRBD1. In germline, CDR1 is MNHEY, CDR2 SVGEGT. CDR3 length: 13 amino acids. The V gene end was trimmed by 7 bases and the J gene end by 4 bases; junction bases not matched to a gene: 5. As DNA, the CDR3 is TGTGCCAGCAATCAGGGGGCGCGCACTGAAGCTTTCTTT. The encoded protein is CASNQGARTEAFF.

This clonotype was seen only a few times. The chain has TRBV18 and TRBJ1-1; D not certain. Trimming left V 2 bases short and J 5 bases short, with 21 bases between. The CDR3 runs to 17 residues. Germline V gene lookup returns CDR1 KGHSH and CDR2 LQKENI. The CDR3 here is CASSPGADQGFGTEAFF. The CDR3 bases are TGTGCCAGCTCACCAGGAGCAGACCAAGGGTTTGGGACTGAAGCTTTCTTT.

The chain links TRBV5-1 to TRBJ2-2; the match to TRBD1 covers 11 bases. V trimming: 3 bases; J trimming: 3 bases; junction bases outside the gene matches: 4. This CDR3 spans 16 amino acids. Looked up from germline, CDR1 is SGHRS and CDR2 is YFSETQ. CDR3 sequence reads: CASSSGTGGDTGELFF. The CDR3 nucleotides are TGCGCCAGCAGCTCCGGGACAGGGGGGGACACCGGGGAGCTGTTTTTT.

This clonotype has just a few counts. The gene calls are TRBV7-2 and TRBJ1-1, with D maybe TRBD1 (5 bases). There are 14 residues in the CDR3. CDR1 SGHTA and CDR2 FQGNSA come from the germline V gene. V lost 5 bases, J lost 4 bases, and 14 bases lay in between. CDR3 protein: CASSVTGGTTEAFF. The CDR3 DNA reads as TGTGCCAGCAGCGTTACGGGGGGGACCACTGAAGCTTTCTTT.

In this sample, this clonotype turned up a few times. CDR3 in amino acids: CASSQETGVGYGYTF. As DNA, the CDR3 is TGTGCCAGCAGCCAAGAGACAGGGGTCGGCTATGGCTACACCTTC. The genes are TRBV4-2 and TRBJ1-2; 8 nucleotides line up with TRBD1. This CDR3 is built from 15 residues. V trimming: 0 bases; J trimming: 4 bases; junction bases outside the gene matches: 4. The germline CDR1 and CDR2 sequences are LGHNA and YNFKEQ.

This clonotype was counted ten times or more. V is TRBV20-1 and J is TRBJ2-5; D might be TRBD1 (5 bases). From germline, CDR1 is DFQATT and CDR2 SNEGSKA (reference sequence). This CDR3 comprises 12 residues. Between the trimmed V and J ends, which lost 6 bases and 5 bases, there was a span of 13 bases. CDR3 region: CSAERGGETQYF. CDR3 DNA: TGCAGTGCCGAAAGGGGTGGCGAGACCCAGTACTTC.

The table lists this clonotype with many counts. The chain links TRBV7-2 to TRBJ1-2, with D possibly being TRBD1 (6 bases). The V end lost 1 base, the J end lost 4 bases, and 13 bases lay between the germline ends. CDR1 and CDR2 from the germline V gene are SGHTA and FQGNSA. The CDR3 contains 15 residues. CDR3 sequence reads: CASSLVKQGGYGYTF. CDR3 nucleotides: TGTGCCAGCAGCTTAGTGAAACAGGGAGGCTATGGCTACACCTTC.

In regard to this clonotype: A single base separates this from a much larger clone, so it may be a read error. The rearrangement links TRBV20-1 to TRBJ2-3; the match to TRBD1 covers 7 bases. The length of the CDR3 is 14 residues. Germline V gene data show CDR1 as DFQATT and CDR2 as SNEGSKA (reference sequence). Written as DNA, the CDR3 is TGCAGTGCCAGCGGTCGGGATGGGACAGATACGCTGTATTTT. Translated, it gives CSASGRDGTDTLYF.

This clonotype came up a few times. The CDR3 nucleotides read TGTGCCGGAGGCTTTGAGGTTGAGCAGTTCTTC. Protein sequence: CAGGFEVEQFF. The genes are TRBV7-9 and TRBJ2-1; perhaps TRBD2 as D (5 bases). The CDR3 is 11 residues long. The V gene's germline CDR1 is SEHNR and CDR2 FQNEAQ (reference sequence). Trimming cost V 11 bases and J 9 bases, with 14 bases left between them.

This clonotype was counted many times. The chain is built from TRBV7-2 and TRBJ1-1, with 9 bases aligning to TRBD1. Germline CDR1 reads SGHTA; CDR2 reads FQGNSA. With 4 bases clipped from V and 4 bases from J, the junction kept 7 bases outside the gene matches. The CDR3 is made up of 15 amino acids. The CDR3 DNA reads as TGTGCCAGCAGCTCCTACAGGGGGCTGGGCACTGAAGCTTTCTTT. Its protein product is CASSSYRGLGTEAFF.

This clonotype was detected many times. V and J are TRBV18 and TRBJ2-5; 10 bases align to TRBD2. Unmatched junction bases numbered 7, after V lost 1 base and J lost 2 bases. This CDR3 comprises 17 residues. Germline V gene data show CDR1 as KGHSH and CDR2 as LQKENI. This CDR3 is CASSPRSSGSEQETQYF. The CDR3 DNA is TGTGCCAGCTCACCACGTTCTAGCGGGAGCGAGCAAGAGACCCAGTACTTC.

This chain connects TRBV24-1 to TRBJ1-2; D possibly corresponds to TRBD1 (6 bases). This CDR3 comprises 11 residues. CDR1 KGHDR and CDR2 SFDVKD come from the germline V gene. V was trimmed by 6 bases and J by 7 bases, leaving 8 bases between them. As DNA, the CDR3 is TGTGCCACCAGTACAGGGTTTGGCTACACCTTC. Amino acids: CATSTGFGYTF.

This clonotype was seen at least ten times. The CDR3: CASSHSSLGGSPYEQYF. CDR3 DNA: TGCGCCAGCAGCCATTCCTCCCTAGGGGGGAGTCCCTACGAGCAGTACTTC. The chain carries TRBV4-1 and TRBJ2-7; D could derive from TRBD1 or TRBD2 (6 bases each). Trimming stripped 3 bases from V and 2 bases from J, with 20 bases between. The germline gives CDR1 MGHRA, CDR2 YSYEKL. This CDR3 has 17 amino acids.

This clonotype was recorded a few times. CDR3 sequence: CSAREGQPQHF. The CDR3 DNA follows: TGCAGTGCTAGAGAGGGACAGCCCCAGCATTTT. This rearrangement joins TRBV20-1 to TRBJ1-5; D is undetermined. Trimming cost V 0 bases and J 7 bases, with 4 bases left between them. This CDR3 is built from 11 residues. CDR1 DFQATT and CDR2 SNEGSKA come from the germline V gene (reference sequence).

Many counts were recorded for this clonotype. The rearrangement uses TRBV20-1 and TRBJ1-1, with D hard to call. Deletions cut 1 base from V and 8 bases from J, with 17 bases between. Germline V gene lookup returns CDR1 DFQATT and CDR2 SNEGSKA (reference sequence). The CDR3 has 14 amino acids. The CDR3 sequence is CSARVPGRLGEAFF. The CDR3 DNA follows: TGCAGTGCTAGAGTCCCTGGCCGTTTGGGAGAAGCTTTCTTT.

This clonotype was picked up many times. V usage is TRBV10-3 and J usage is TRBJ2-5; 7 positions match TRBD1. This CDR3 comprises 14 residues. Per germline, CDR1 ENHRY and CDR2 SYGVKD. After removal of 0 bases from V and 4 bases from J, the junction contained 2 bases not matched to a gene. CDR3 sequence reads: CAISESRQGETQYF. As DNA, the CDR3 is TGTGCCATCAGTGAGTCAAGACAGGGAGAGACCCAGTACTTC.

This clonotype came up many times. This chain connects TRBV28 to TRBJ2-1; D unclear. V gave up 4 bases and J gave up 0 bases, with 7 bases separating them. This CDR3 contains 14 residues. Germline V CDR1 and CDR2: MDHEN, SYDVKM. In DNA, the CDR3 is TGTGCCAGCAGTTCACTGAGCTCCTACAATGAGCAGTTCTTC. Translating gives CASSSLSSYNEQFF.

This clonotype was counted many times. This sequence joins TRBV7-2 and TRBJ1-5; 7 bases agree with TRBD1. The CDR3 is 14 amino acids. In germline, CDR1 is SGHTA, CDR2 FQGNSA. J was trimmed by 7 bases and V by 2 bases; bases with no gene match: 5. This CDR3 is CASSLSTGWQPQHF. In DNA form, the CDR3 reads TGTGCCAGCAGCTTATCGACAGGGTGGCAGCCCCAGCATTTT.

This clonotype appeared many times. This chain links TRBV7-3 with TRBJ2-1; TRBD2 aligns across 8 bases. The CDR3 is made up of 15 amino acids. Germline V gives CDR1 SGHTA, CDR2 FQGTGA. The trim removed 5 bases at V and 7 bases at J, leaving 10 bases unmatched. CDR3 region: CASSPEALAVNEQFF. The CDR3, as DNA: TGTGCCAGCAGCCCAGAGGCACTAGCGGTGAATGAGCAGTTCTTC.

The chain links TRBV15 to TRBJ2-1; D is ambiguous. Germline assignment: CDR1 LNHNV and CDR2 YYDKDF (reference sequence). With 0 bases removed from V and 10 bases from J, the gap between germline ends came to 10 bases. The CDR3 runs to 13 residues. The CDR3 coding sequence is TGTGCCACCAGCAGAGATCTGGTCGACGAGCAGTTCTTC. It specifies CATSRDLVDEQFF.